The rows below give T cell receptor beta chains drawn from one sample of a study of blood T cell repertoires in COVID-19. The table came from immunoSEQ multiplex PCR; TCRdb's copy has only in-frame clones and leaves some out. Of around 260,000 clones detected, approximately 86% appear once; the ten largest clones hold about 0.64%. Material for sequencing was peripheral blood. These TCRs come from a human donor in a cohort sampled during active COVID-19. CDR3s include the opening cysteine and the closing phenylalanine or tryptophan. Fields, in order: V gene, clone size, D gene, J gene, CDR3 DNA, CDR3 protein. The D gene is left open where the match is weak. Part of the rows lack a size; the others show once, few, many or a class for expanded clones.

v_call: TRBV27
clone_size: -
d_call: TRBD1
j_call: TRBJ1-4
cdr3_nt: TGTGCCAGCAGTTCGGACAGGGTCGGCCTGGGTTTTGGGAGGGCTAATGAAAAACTGTTTTTT
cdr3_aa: CASSSDRVGLGFGRANEKLFF

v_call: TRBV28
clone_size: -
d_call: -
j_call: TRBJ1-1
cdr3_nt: TGTGCCAGCATCCATAACACTGAAGCTTTCTTT
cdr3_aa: CASIHNTEAFF

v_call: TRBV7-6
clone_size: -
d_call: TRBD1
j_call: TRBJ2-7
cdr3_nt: TGTGCCAGCAGCCCTACCGGGACAGGGGGCTACGAGCAGTACTTC
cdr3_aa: CASSPTGTGGYEQYF

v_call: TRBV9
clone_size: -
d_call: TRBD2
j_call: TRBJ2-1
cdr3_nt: TGTGCCAGCAGCGTAAATGGTCCTAGCGGGACTACTTCCTACAATGAGCAGTTCTTC
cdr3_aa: CASSVNGPSGTTSYNEQFF

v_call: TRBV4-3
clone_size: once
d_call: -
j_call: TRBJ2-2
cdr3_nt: TGCGCCAGCAGCCAAATAACCAGGGGTGGCACCGGGGAGCTGTTTTTT
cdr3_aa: CASSQITRGGTGELFF

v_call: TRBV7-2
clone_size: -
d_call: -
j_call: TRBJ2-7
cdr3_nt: TGTGCCAGCAGCTACTCCGAAGGCCGAGGGGAGCAGTACTTC
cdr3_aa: CASSYSEGRGEQYF

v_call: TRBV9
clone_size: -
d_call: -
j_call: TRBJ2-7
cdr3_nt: TGTGCCAGCAGTCCGGGACACCCGACCACCTACGAGCAGTACTTC
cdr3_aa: CASSPGHPTTYEQYF

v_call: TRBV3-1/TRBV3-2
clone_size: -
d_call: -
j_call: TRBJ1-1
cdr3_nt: TGTGCCAGCAGGTGCGAAATGAACACTGAAGCTTTCTTT
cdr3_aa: CASRCEMNTEAFF

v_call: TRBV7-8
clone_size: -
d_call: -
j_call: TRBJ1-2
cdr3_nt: TGTGCCAGCAGCTTTAGTGCGGGGATTGGGACTAACTATGGCTACACCTTC
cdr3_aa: CASSFSAGIGTNYGYTF

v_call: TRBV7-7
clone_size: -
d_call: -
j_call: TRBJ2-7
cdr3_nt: TGTGCTAGCAGCTTAGTCTTTGGCAGTGCCTACGAGCAGTACTTC
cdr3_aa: CASSLVFGSAYEQYF

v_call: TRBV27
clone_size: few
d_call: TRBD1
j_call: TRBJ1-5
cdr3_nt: TGTGCCAGCAGTCTATCACAGGGGCGCAATCAGCCCCAGCATTTT
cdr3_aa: CASSLSQGRNQPQHF

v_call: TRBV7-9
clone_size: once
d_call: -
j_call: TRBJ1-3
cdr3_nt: TGTGCCAGCAGCTTCCAGGGACTGGGAAACACCATATATTTT
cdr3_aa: CASSFQGLGNTIYF

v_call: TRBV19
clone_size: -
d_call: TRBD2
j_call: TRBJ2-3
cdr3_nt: TGTGCCAGTAGTAGTCCGGGAGGAAGCACAGATACGCAGTATTTT
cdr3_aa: CASSSPGGSTDTQYF

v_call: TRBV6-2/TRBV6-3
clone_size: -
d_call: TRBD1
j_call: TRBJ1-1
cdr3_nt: TGTGCCAGCAGTCGACGGACGGGGACAGGGGTTGAAGCTTTCTTT
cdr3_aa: CASSRRTGTGVEAFF

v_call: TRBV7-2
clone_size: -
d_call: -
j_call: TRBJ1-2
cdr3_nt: TGTGCCAGCAGCTCCCCCGGAGCCCAGACCTATGGCTACACCTTC
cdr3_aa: CASSSPGAQTYGYTF

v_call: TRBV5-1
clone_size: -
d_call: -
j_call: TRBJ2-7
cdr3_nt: TGCGCCAGCAGCTTGGCCGGGCAGGGGTCCTACGAGCAGTACTTC
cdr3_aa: CASSLAGQGSYEQYF

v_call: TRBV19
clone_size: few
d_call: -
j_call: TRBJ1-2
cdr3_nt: TGTGCCAGTACCACTTCGGACAGAAGGGCTAAGACCTTC
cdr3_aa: CASTTSDRRAKTF

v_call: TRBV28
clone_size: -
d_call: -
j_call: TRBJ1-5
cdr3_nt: TGTGCCAGCAGTTTAGGAGGGAGGCTCAATCAGCCCCAGCATTTT
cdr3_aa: CASSLGGRLNQPQHF

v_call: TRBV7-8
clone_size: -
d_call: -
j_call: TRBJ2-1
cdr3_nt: TGTGCCAGCAGCTTAGCCGGGGGGCAGGGTGAGCAGTTCTTC
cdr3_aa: CASSLAGGQGEQFF

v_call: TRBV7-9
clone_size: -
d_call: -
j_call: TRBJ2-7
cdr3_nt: TGTGCCAGCAGCTCCGACTCGGGGCAGTACTTC
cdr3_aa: CASSSDSGQYF

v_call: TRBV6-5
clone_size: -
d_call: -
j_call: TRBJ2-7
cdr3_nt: TGTGCCAGCAGTTCGTTAGGGGGAGTCTCCTACGAGCAGTACTTC
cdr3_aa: CASSSLGGVSYEQYF

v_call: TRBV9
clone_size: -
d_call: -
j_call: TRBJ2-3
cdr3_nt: TGTGCCAGCAGCGAAGGGAGCGGGGCAGGGGAGGCAGATACGCAGTATTTT
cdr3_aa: CASSEGSGAGEADTQYF

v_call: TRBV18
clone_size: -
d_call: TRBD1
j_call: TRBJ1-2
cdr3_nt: TGTGCCAGCTCACCCGACAGGGCCTATGGCTACACCTTC
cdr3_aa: CASSPDRAYGYTF

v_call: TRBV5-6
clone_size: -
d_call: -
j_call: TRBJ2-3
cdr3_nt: TGTGCCAGCAGTTCCCGAGCGGCGCTAGATACGCAGTATTTT
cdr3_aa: CASSSRAALDTQYF

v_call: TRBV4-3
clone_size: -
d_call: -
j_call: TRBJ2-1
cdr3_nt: TGCGCCAGCAGCCAATATCCAGGGGTAAAACACAATGAGCAGTTCTTC
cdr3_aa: CASSQYPGVKHNEQFF

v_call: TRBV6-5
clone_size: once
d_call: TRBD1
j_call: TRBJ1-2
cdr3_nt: TGTGCCAGCAGTCAAACCGGGACAGGGTCCTATGGCTACACCTTC
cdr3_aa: CASSQTGTGSYGYTF

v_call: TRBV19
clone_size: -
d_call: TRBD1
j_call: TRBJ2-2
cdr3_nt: TGTGCCAGTAGTCAGGGGGCCACCGGCACCGGGGAGCTGTTTTTT
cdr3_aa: CASSQGATGTGELFF

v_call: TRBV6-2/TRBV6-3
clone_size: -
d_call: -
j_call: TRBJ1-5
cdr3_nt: TGTGCCAGCAGTTACTCGAAGAGGGGGGGAGGCAATCAGCCCCAGCATTTT
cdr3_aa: CASSYSKRGGGNQPQHF

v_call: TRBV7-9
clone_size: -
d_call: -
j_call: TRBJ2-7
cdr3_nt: TGTGCCAGCAGCCCCCGGGGAAATTACTACGAGCAGTACTTC
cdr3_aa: CASSPRGNYYEQYF

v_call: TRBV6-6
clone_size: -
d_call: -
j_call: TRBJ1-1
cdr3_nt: TGTGCCAGCAGTTTGGACAGAGTGAACACTGAAGCTTTCTTT
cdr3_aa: CASSLDRVNTEAFF

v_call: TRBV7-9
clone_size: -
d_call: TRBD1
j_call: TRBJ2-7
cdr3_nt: TGTGCCAGCAGCCTATCGGGACAGGGTTACGAGCAGTACTTC
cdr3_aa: CASSLSGQGYEQYF

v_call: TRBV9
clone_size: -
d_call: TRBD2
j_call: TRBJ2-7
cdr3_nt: TGTGCCAGCAGCCCCAGGACTAGCGGGAGGTCCTACGAGCAGTACTTC
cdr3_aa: CASSPRTSGRSYEQYF

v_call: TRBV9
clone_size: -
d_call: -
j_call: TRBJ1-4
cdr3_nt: TGTGCCAGCAGCGTAGGGCTGGCAACTAATGAAAAACTGTTTTTT
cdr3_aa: CASSVGLATNEKLFF

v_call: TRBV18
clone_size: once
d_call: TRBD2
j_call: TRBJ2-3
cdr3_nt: TGTGCCAGCTCACCAGTTGCCCAGCGGGAGGTGGGGAACACAGATACGCAGTATTTT
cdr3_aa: CASSPVAQREVGNTDTQYF

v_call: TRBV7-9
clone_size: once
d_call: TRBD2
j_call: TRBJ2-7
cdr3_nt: TGTGCCAGCAGCCCCGGACTAGCTAGCGACGAGCAGTACTTC
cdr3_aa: CASSPGLASDEQYF

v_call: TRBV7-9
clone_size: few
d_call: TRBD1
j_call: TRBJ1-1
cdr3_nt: TGTGCCAGCAGCCCCGTGGGGGACAGGGGAAGTCGCACTGAAGCTTTCTTT
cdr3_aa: CASSPVGDRGSRTEAFF

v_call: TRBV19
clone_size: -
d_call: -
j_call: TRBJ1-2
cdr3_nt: TGTGCCAGTAGTATTACCCTATTCGGGGAGGGTCGCTATGGCTACACCTTC
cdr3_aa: CASSITLFGEGRYGYTF

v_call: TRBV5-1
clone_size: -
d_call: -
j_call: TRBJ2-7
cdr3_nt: TGCGCCAGCAGATTTACCTCAGGGTTCTACGAGCAGTACTTC
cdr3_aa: CASRFTSGFYEQYF

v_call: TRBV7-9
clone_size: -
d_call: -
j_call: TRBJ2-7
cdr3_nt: TGTGCCAGCAGCTTGAAGGGGGACGGCTCCTACGAGCAGTACTTC
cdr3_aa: CASSLKGDGSYEQYF

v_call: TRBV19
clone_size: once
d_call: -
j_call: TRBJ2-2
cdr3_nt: TGTGCCAGTAGTATAGTCGGGGGTGCCGGGGAGCTGTTTTTT
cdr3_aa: CASSIVGGAGELFF

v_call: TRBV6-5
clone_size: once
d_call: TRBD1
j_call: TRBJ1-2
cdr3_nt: TGTGCCAGCAGTCGGACAGGGCAGGACTATGGCTACACCTTC
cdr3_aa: CASSRTGQDYGYTF

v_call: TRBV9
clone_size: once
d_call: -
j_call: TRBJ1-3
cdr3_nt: TGTGCCAGCAGCGTAAATCAGGGGCCTGGAAACACCATATATTTT
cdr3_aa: CASSVNQGPGNTIYF

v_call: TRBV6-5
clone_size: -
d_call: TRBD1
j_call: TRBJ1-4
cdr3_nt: TGTGCCAGCAGGACAGGGGTAAGGGGTGAAAAACTGTTTTTT
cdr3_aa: CASRTGVRGEKLFF

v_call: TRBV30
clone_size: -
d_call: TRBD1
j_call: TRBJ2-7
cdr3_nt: TGTGCCTGGAGTGTAGACAGGCGAGGGGGCCTCTACGAGCAGTACTTC
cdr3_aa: CAWSVDRRGGLYEQYF

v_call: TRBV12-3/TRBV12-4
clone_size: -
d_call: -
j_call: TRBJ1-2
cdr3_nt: TGTGCCAGCAGTGTGGGGCCCGGTGGCTACACCTTC
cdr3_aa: CASSVGPGGYTF

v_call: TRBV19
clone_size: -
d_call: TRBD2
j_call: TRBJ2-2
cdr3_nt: TGTGCCAGTAGTCAATTAGCGGGACCTACCGGGGAGCTGTTTTTT
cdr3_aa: CASSQLAGPTGELFF

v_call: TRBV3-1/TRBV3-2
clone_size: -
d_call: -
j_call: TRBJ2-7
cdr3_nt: TGTGCCAGCAGCCAAGATGTACGGTTCTTTCCCTACGAGCAGTACTTC
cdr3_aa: CASSQDVRFFPYEQYF

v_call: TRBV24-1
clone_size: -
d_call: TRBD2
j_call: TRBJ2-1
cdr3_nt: TGTGCCACCAGTGAAACTAGCGGGAGTGTATTAGATGAGCAGTTCTTC
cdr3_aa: CATSETSGSVLDEQFF

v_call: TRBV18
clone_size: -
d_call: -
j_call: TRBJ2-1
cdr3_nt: TGTGCCAGCTCACCACCCGTTAGAGTAGATGAGCAGTTCTTC
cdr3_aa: CASSPPVRVDEQFF